This T cell receptor beta chain emerged from a study of blood T cell repertoires in COVID-19. Across the whole study: Whether acute or convalescent, the COVID-19 samples came from the United States, Italy and Spain. The analysed material was cDNA or gDNA that came from T cells, B-cell-depleted T cells, or PBMCs.

From germline, CDR1 is KGHSH and CDR2 LQKENI. V lost 3 bases and J 6 bases, leaving 7 bases between the germline ends. This CDR3 has 12 residues. This clone was found once. In the original workflow: Estimates of nucleated cell counts were drawn from the amplification of reference gene primers. Clones were sequenced by immunoSEQ multiplex PCR, and TCRdb holds only the in-frame ones, with some missing. Clone size and V and J calls were adopted from that table, with D and trimming inferred from the DNA. The sample carries about 83,000 clones, around 87% recorded once. This clonotype originated in a man older than 75 with active or convalescent COVID-19. The rearrangement links TRBV18 to TRBJ2-3; no clear D gene. Sequencing was performed on peripheral blood. The CDR3 coding sequence is TGTGCCAGCTCACCCTACTTGGATACGCAGTATTTT. It encodes CASSPYLDTQYF. Full variable domain (rest looked up from reference TRBV18 and TRBJ2-3): NAGVMQNPRHLVRRRGQEARLRCSPMKGHSHVYWYRQLPEEGLKFMVYLQKENIIDESGMPKERFSAEFPKEGPSILRIQQVVRGDSAAYFCASSPYLDTQYFGPGTRLTVL.